This is a list of T cell receptor beta chains from one sample in a study of CD8+ T cells in alopecia areata. Sequencing used immunoSEQ multiplex PCR; TCRdb keeps in-frame clones, though not all of them. The sample contains 150,000 to 200,000 clones, 55% of which appear only once. Sequenced input: CD4+ T cells sorted from blood. These receptors were obtained from a human donor in good health. CDR3s include the opening cysteine and the closing phenylalanine or tryptophan. A D gene is named only where the DNA matches it firmly. Expanded clones are given a class, and other clones once, few, many or no size at all.

>.|.|TRBV15|TRBJ1-2
CATSRDPGDGYTF
TGTGCCACCAGCAGAGATCCTGGGGACGGCTACACCTTC
>.|.|TRBV4-2|TRBJ2-3
CASSQGGARTDTQYF
TGTGCCAGCAGCCAAGGTGGGGCCAGGACAGATACGCAGTATTTT
>.|.|TRBV4-1|TRBJ1-1
CASSTRTGNTEAFF
TGCGCCAGCAGCACTAGGACGGGGAACACTGAAGCTTTCTTT
>TRBD2|.|TRBV7-6|TRBJ2-3
CASTLAGPTDTQYF
TGTGCCAGCACCTTAGCGGGACCCACAGATACGCAGTATTTT
>.|.|TRBV30|TRBJ1-2
CAWRTQGPGYGYTF
TGTGCCTGGAGGACACAGGGACCGGGCTATGGCTACACCTTC
>.|few|TRBV29-1|TRBJ2-1
CSVQDYLEFF
TGCAGCGTTCAGGACTATTTGGAGTTCTTC
>.|.|TRBV6-1|TRBJ2-3
CASSEDSTDTQYF
TGTGCCAGCAGTGAAGACAGCACAGATACGCAGTATTTT
>.|.|TRBV15|TRBJ1-1
CATSSPDRGGRTEAFF
TGTGCCACCAGCAGCCCCGACAGAGGAGGGAGGACTGAAGCTTTCTTT
>.|few|TRBV29-1|TRBJ2-2
CSVPTYTGELFF
TGCAGCGTTCCCACCTACACCGGGGAGCTGTTTTTT
>.|.|TRBV29-1|TRBJ1-1
CSVEPNTEAFF
TGCAGCGTTGAACCCAACACTGAAGCTTTCTTT
>.|.|TRBV4-1|TRBJ1-3
CASSHGSQGTSGNTIYF
TGCGCCAGCAGCCATGGGAGTCAGGGAACATCTGGAAACACCATATATTTT
>.|.|TRBV29-1|TRBJ2-7
CSVGGLYEQYF
TGCAGCGTTGGAGGGTTGTACGAGCAGTACTTC
>.|few|TRBV11-2|TRBJ1-1
CASSLDRSGHTEAFF
TGTGCCAGCAGCTTAGATCGTAGCGGACACACTGAAGCTTTCTTT
>.|.|TRBV15|TRBJ2-2
CATRTPRGGELFF
TGTGCCACTCGGACTCCGAGGGGCGGGGAGCTGTTTTTT
>TRBD2|.|TRBV19|TRBJ2-4
CASRSGGQNIQYF
TGTGCCAGTAGGTCGGGAGGACAAAACATTCAGTACTTC
>.|.|TRBV6-5|TRBJ2-1
CASSYVRVRDEQFF
TGTGCCAGCAGTTACGTTCGGGTGCGTGATGAGCAGTTCTTC
>.|.|TRBV29-1|TRBJ2-2
CSVEGALGGELFF
TGCAGCGTTGAAGGTGCTCTTGGCGGGGAGCTGTTTTTT
>.|few|TRBV29-1|TRBJ2-1
CSVVSWDEQFF
TGCAGCGTTGTTTCCTGGGATGAGCAGTTCTTC
>.|.|TRBV5-1|TRBJ2-1
CASTSWGQSEQFF
TGCGCCAGCACCTCATGGGGACAATCTGAGCAGTTCTTC
>TRBD2|.|TRBV30|TRBJ2-5
CAWSDSGTQTQYF
TGTGCCTGGAGTGATAGCGGGACACAGACCCAGTACTTC
>.|few|TRBV18|TRBJ1-4
CASSRKGNEKLFF
TGTGCCAGCTCCAGGAAAGGCAATGAAAAACTGTTTTTT
>TRBD2|.|TRBV7-6|TRBJ2-1
CASSLLAGSYNEQFF
TGTGCCAGCAGCTTACTAGCGGGATCCTACAATGAGCAGTTCTTC
>.|.|TRBV28|TRBJ1-5
CASSPNGKWWTQHF
TGTGCCAGCAGCCCTAACGGGAAGTGGTGGACCCAGCATTTT
>TRBD2|.|TRBV9|TRBJ2-3
CASSVAGGRLTDTQYF
TGTGCCAGCAGCGTAGCAGGCGGGAGGTTGACAGATACGCAGTATTTT
>.|few|TRBV29-1|TRBJ2-7
CSVGGGSPTYEQYF
TGCAGCGTGGGGGGTGGGAGCCCAACCTACGAGCAGTACTTC
>.|few|TRBV7-9|TRBJ2-1
CASSLFFEQFF
TGTGCCAGCAGCTTATTCTTTGAGCAGTTCTTC
>TRBD1|few|TRBV5-6|TRBJ2-2
CASSWTGGTGELFF
TGTGCCAGCAGCTGGACAGGGGGCACCGGGGAGCTGTTTTTT
>.|few|TRBV29-1|TRBJ2-5
CSVEHSPGTQYF
TGCAGCGTTGAGCACAGCCCGGGGACCCAGTACTTC
>TRBD1|.|TRBV30|TRBJ1-3
CAWSGIQGQGYGNTIYF
TGTGCCTGGAGTGGAATCCAGGGACAGGGGTACGGAAACACCATATATTTT
>.|few|TRBV19|TRBJ2-1
CASRPPSRDEQFF
TGTGCCAGTAGGCCCCCATCTAGGGATGAGCAGTTCTTC
>.|.|TRBV20-1|TRBJ2-3
CSGWDTDTQYF
TGCAGTGGGTGGGACACAGATACGCAGTATTTT
>.|.|TRBV20-1|TRBJ2-7
CSARDPPGQYF
TGCAGTGCTAGAGATCCCCCGGGGCAGTACTTC
>.|.|TRBV9|TRBJ2-7
CASSVGQGPHEQYF
TGTGCCAGCAGCGTAGGGCAGGGGCCCCACGAGCAGTACTTC
>.|.|TRBV29-1|TRBJ2-4
CSVQAWGDIQYF
TGCAGCGTCCAGGCCTGGGGGGACATTCAGTACTTC
>.|once|TRBV29-1|TRBJ2-5
CSVDRQGGRETQYF
TGCAGCGTCGATAGACAAGGGGGACGGGAGACCCAGTACTTC
>TRBD1|.|TRBV5-1|TRBJ1-2
CASSYYPGTGGANYGYTF
TGCGCCAGCAGCTATTATCCCGGGACAGGGGGAGCTAACTATGGCTACACCTTC
>.|few|TRBV5-1|TRBJ1-5
CASSSGDNQPQHF
TGCGCCAGCAGCTCAGGTGACAATCAGCCCCAGCATTTT
>.|.|TRBV6-6|TRBJ1-5
CAGGYSNQPQHF
TGTGCCGGGGGATATAGCAATCAGCCCCAGCATTTT
>.|.|TRBV6-5|TRBJ2-3
CASSQVGTQYF
TGTGCCAGCAGTCAAGTTGGTACGCAGTATTTT
>TRBD2|.|TRBV28|TRBJ2-6
CASSQRGVGANVLTF
TGTGCCAGCAGCCAGCGGGGAGTTGGGGCCAACGTCCTGACTTTC
>.|.|TRBV6-6|TRBJ2-7
CASSYSARGGEQYF
TGTGCCAGCAGTTACTCAGCCAGGGGGGGCGAGCAGTACTTC
>.|few|TRBV7-9|TRBJ1-2
CASSSPIRDRGYTF
TGTGCCAGCAGCTCCCCCATCAGGGACCGTGGCTACACCTTC
>TRBD1|few|TRBV29-1|TRBJ1-2
CSVVQGILGYTF
TGCAGCGTTGTACAGGGGATTCTTGGCTACACCTTC
>.|.|TRBV29-1|TRBJ2-1
CSAKGGGHEQFF
TGCAGCGCCAAAGGGGGAGGACATGAGCAGTTCTTC
>.|.|TRBV10-3|TRBJ2-5
CAISVGREETQYF
TGTGCCATCAGTGTCGGCAGGGAAGAGACCCAGTACTTC
>.|few|TRBV27|TRBJ2-5
CASSSGVQTQYF
TGTGCCAGCAGTTCCGGCGTCCAGACCCAGTACTTC